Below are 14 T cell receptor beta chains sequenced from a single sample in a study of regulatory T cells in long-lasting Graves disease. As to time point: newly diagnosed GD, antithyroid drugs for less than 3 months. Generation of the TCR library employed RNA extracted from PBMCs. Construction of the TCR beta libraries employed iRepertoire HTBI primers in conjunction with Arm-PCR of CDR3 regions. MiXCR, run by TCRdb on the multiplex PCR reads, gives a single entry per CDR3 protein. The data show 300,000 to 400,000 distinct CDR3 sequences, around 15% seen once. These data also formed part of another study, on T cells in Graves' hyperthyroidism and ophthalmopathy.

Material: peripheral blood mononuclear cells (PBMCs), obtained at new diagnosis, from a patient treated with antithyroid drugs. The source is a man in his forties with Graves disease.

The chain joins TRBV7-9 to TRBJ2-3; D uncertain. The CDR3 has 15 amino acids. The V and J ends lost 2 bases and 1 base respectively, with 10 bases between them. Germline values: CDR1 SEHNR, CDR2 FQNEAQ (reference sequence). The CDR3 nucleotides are TGTGCCAGCAGCTTAAATGGTTTAGGCACAGATACGCAGTATTTT. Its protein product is CASSLNGLGTDTQYF.

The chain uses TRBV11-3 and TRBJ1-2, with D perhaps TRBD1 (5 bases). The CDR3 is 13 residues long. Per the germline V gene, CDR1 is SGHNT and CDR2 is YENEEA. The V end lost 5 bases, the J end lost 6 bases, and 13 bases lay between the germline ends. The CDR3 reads CASSPGGGDGYTF. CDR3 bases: TGTGCCAGCAGCCCCGGCGGGGGAGATGGCTACACCTTC.

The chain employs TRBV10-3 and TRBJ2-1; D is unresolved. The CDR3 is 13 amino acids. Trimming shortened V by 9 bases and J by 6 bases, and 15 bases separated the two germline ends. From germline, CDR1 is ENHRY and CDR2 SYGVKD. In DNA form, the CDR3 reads TGTGCCATTAGTCCGGGTAGCAGCAATGAGCAGTTCTTC. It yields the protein CAISPGSSNEQFF.

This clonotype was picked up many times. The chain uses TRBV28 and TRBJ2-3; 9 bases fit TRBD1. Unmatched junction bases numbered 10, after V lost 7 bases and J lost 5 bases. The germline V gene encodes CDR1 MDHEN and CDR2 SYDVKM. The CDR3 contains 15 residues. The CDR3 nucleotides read TGTGCCAGCACCGAAAACAGGGGGCGCGGAGATACGCAGTATTTT. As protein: CASTENRGRGDTQYF.

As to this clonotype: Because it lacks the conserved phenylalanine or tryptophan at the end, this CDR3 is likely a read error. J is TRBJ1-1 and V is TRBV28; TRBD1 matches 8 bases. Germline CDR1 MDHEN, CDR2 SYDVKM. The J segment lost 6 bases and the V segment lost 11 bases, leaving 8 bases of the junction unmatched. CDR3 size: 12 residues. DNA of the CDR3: TGTGCCGGAGAAACAGGGGGGTCTGAAGCTTTCCTT. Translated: CAGETGGSEAFL.

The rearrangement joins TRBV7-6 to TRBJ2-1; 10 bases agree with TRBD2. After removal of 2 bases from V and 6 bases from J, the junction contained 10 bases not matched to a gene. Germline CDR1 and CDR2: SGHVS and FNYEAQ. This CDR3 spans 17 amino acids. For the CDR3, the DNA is TGTGCCAGCAGCTTAAGTAGCGGGGGGCCCCTTGTCAATGAGCAGTTCTTC. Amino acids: CASSLSSGGPLVNEQFF.

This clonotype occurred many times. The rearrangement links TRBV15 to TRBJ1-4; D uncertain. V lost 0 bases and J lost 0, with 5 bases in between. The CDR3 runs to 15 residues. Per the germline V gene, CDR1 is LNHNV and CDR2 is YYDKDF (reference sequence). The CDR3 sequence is CATSRDRATNEKLFF. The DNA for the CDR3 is TGTGCCACCAGCAGAGATAGGGCAACTAATGAAAAACTGTTTTTT. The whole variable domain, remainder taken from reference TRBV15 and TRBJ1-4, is DAMVIQNPRYQVTQFGKPVTLSCSQTLNHNVMYWYQQKSSQAPKLLFHYYDKDFNNEADTPDNFQSRRPNTSFCFLDIRSPGLGDTAMYLCATSRDRATNEKLFFGSGTQLSVL.

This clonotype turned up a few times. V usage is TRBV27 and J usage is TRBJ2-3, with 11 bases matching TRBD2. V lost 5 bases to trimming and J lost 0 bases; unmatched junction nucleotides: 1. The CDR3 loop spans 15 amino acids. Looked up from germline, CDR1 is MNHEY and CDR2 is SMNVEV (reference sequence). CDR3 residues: CASSRLAGSTDTQYF. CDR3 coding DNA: TGTGCCAGCAGTAGACTAGCGGGGAGCACAGATACGCAGTATTTT.

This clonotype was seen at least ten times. CDR3 in amino acids: CASRPWGGGNQNNEQFF. In DNA, the CDR3 is TGTGCCAGCAGGCCCTGGGGGGGGGGAAATCAAAACAATGAGCAGTTCTTC. This rearrangement joins TRBV27 to TRBJ2-1, with 7 bases that match TRBD2. The germline gives CDR1 MNHEY, CDR2 SMNVEV (reference sequence). The V gene end was trimmed by 6 bases and the J gene end by 5 bases; junction bases not matched to a gene: 16. The CDR3 runs 17 residues.

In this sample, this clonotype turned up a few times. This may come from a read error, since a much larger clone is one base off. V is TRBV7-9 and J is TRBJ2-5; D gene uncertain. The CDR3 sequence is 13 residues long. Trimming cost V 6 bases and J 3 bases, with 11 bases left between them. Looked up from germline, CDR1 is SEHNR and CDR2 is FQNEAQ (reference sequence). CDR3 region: CASSEQYKETQYF. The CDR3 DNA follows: TGTGCCAGCAGTGAACAGTACAAAGAGACCCAGTACTTC.

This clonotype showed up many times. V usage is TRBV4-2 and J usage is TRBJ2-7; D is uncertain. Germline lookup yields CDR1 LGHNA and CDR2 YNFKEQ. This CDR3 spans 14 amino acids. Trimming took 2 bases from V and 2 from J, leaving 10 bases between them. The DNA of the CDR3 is TGTGCCAGCAGCCAATCTTACGAGGCCTACGAGCAGTACTTC. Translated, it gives CASSQSYEAYEQYF.

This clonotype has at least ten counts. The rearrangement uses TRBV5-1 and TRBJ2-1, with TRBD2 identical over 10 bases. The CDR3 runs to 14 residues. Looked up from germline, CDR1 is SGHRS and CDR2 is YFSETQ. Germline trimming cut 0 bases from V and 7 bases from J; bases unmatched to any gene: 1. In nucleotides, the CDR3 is TGCGCCAGCAGCTTGGTAGCGGGGGGAAATGAGCAGTTCTTC. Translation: CASSLVAGGNEQFF.

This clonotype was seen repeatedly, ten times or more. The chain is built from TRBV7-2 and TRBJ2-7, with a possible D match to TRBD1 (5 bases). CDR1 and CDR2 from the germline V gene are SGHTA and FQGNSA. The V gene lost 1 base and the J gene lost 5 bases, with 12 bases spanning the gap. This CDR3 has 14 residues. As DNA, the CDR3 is TGTGCCAGCAGCTTAGTACAGGTTGGGAACGAGCAGTACTTC. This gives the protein CASSLVQVGNEQYF.

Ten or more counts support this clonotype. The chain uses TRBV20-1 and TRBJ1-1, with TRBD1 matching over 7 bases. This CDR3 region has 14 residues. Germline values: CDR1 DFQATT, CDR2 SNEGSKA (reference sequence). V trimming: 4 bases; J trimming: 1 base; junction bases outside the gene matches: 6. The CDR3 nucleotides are TGCAGTGCTACCACAGGGGCTGCGAACACTGAAGCTTTCTTT. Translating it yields CSATTGAANTEAFF.